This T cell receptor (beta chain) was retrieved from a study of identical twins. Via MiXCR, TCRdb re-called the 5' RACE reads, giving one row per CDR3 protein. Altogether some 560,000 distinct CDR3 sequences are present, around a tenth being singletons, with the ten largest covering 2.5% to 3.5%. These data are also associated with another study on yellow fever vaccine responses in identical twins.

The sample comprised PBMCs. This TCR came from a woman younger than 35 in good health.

CDR3 residues: CASSQYTTMGYEQYF. The CDR3 nucleotides are TGTGCCAGCAGCCAATATACAACCATGGGGTACGAGCAGTACTTC. This chain joins TRBV7-9 and TRBJ2-7, with unresolved D. Germline CDR1 is SEHNR and CDR2 is FQNEAQ (reference sequence). The V gene lost 5 bases and the J gene lost 4 bases, with 18 bases spanning the gap. The CDR3 consists of 15 residues.